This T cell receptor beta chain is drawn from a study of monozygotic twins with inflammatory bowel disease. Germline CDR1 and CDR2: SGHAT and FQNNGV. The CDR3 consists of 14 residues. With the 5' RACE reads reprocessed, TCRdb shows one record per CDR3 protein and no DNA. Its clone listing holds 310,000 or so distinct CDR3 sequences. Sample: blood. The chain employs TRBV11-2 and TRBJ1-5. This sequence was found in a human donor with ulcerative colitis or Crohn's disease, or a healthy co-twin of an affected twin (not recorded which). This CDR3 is CASSLGHVHQPQHF.